This passage covers 5 T cell receptor beta chains from one sample sequenced in a study of somatic mutations in cytotoxic T cells in rheumatoid arthritis. The repertoire was sequenced with immunoSEQ multiplex PCR; TCRdb's copy has only in-frame clones and lacks some. This sample has some 23,000 clones; roughly 80% occur once, and the top ten carry around 3.8%. Sequencing was performed on CD8+ T cells sorted from blood. The receptor source for this set is an adult with rheumatoid arthritis.

The sample holds a few counts of this clone. V gene TRBV12-5 combines with J gene TRBJ2-7; the D is unclear. This CDR3 has 14 residues. Trimming cost V 6 bases and J 4 bases, with 16 bases left between them. From germline, CDR1 is LGHNT and CDR2 FRNRAP. The CDR3: CASGPSYSIYEQYF. The CDR3, as DNA: TGTGCTAGTGGCCCTTCCTACTCGATATACGAGCAGTACTTC.

The chain combines TRBV5-4 with TRBJ1-2; the match to TRBD1 covers 7 bases. CDR3 length: 14 residues. Trimming cost V 4 bases and J 3 bases; bases outside gene matches: 6. From germline, CDR1 is SGHNT and CDR2 YYREEE (reference sequence). The CDR3 sequence: CASSKRQGDYGYTF. The CDR3 DNA follows: TGTGCCAGCAGCAAAAGACAGGGAGACTATGGCTACACCTTC. Full variable domain (remainder filled in from reference TRBV5-4 and TRBJ1-2): ETGVTQSPTHLIKTRGQQVTLRCSSQSGHNTVSWYQQALGQGPQFIFQYYREEENGRGNFPPRFSGLQFPNYSSELNVNALELDDSALYLCASSKRQGDYGYTFGSGTRLTVV.

This clone counts as medium-sized. The V call is TRBV6-4, the J call TRBJ2-5, with 13 bases aligning to TRBD2. The ends lost 4 bases at V and 4 bases at J; junction bases unmatched: 3. Looked up from germline, CDR1 is MRHNA and CDR2 is SNTAGT. The CDR3 spans 15 residues. CDR3 in amino acids: CASSALAGGPETQYF. The CDR3 region has the DNA TGTGCCAGCAGTGCACTAGCGGGGGGGCCAGAGACCCAGTACTTC.

The chain is built from TRBV2 and TRBJ1-4, with 11 nucleotides matching TRBD1. Germline CDR1 reads SNHLY; CDR2 reads FYNNEI. The J segment lost 10 bases and the V segment lost 1 base, leaving 8 bases of the junction unmatched. The CDR3 length is 16 residues. The CDR3 is CASSEVWRTGGGKLFF. In DNA, the CDR3 is TGTGCCAGCAGTGAAGTTTGGAGGACAGGGGGCGGAAAACTGTTTTTT.

This clone is a singleton in its sample. V gene TRBV7-9 combines with J gene TRBJ1-1; D might be TRBD1 (6 bases). Trimming removed 5 bases at V and 8 bases at J, with 12 bases between. CDR3 length: 12 amino acids. The germline gives CDR1 SEHNR, CDR2 FQNEAQ (reference sequence). Written as DNA, the CDR3 is TGTGCCAGCAGCCGTGAGGGGGGGGAAGCTTTCTTT. This translates into CASSREGGEAFF.